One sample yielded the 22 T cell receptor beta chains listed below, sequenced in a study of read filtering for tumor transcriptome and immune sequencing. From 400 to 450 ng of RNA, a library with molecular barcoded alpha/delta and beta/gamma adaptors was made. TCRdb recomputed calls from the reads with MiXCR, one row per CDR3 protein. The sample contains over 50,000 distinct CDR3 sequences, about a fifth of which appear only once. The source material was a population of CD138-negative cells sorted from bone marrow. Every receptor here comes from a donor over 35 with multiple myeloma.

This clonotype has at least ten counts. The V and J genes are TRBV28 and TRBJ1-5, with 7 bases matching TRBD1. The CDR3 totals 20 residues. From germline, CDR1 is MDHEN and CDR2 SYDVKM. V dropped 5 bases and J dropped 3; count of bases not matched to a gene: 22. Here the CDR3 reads CASSIIRTGAGGRTNQPQHF. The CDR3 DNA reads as TGTGCCAGCAGTATCATACGCACAGGGGCCGGGGGTAGAACCAATCAGCCCCAGCATTTT.

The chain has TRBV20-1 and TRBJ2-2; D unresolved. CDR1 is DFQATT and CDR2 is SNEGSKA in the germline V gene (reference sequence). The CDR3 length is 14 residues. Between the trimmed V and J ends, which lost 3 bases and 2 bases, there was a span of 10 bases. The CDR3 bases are TGCAGTGCTAGCGGCAACAGTAACACCGGGGAGCTGTTTTTT. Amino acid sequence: CSASGNSNTGELFF.

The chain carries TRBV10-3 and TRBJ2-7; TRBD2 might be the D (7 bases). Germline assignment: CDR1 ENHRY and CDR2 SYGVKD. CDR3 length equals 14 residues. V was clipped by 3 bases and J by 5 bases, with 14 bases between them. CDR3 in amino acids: CAISEGGAADEQYF. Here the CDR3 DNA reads TGTGCCATCAGTGAAGGGGGGGCGGCTGACGAGCAGTACTTC.

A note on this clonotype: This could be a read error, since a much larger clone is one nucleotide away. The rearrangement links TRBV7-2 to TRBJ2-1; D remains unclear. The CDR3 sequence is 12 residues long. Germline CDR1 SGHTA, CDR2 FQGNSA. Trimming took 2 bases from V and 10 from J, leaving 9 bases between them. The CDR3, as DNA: TGTGCCAGCAGCTTAATGTCGGAAGAGCAGTTCTTC. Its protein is CASSLMSEEQFF.

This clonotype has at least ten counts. CDR3 in DNA: TGCGCCAGCAGTATAGGCGGTGTGAGTGTTGAGCAGTTCTTC. Its protein is CASSIGGVSVEQFF. The chain couples TRBV5-1 to TRBJ2-1; D is ambiguous. In germline, CDR1 is SGHRS, CDR2 YFSETQ. The CDR3 loop spans 14 amino acids. The V gene lost 5 bases and the J gene lost 9 bases, with 18 bases spanning the gap.

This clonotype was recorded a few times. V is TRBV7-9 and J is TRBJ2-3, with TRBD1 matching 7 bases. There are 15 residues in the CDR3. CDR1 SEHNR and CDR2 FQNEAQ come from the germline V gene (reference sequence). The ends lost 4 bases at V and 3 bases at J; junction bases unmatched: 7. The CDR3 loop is CASSSGQTITDTQYF. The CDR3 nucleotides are TGTGCCAGCAGCTCGGGACAGACCATAACAGATACGCAGTATTTT.

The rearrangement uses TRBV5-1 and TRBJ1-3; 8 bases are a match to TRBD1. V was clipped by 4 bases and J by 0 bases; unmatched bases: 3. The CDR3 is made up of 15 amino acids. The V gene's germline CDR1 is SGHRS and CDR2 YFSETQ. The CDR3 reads CASSGQGNSGNTIYF. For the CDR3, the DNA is TGCGCCAGCAGCGGACAGGGAAACTCTGGAAACACCATATATTTT.

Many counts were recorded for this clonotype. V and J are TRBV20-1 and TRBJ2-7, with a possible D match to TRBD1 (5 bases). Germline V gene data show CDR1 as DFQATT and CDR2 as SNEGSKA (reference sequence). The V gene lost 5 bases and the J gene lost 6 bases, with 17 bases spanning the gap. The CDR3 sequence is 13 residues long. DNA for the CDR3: TGCAGTGCTCTCCCTGGGGCTGCCGGCGAGCAGTACTTC. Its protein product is CSALPGAAGEQYF.

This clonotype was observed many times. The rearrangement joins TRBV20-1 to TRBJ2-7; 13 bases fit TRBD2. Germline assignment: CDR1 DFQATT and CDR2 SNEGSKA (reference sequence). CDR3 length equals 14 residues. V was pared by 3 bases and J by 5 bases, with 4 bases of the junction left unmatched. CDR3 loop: CSASTSGRGNEQYF. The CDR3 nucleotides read TGCAGTGCTAGTACTAGCGGGAGGGGGAACGAGCAGTACTTC.

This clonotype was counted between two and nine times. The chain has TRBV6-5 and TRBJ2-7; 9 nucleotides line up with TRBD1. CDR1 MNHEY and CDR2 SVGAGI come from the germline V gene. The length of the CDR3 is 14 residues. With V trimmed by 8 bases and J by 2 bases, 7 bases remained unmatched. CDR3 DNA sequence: TGTGCCAGCGGCTCGGACAGGGGCCCCTACGAGCAGTACTTC. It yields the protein CASGSDRGPYEQYF.

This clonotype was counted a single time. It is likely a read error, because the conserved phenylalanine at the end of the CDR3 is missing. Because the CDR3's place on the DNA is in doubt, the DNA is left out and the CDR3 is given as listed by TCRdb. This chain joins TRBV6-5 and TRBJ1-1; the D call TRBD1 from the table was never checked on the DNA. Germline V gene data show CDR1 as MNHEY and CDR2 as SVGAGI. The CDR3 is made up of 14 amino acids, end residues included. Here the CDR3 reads CASSYLGQGSGALL.

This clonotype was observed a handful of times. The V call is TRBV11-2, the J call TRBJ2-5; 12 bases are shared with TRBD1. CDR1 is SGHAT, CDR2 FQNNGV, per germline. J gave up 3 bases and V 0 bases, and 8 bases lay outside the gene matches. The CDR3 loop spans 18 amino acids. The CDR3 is CASSLDHLGQGAEETQYF. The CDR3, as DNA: TGTGCCAGCAGCTTAGATCATCTGGGACAGGGGGCTGAAGAGACCCAGTACTTC.

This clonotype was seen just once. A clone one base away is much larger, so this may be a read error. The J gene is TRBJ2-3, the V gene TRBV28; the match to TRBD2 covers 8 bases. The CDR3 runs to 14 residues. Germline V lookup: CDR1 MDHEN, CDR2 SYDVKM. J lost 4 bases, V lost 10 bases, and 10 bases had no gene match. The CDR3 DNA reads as TGTGCCAACAATGGTAGCGGGGATGCAGATACGCAGTATTTT. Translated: CANNGSGDADTQYF.

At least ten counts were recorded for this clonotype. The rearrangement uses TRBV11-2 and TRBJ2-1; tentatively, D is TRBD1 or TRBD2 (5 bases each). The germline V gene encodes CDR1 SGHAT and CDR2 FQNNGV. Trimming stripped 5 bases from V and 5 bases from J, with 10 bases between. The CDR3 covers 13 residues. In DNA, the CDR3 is TGTGCCAGCAGCCGGGACCGGGACAATGAGCAGTTCTTC. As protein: CASSRDRDNEQFF.

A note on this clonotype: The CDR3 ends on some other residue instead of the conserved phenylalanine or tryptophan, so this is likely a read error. Here the CDR3 DNA reads TGTGCTACCCGGGGACAGGGGTACACCGGGGAGCTGTTTCTT. Its translation is CATRGQGYTGELFL. V gene TRBV11-2 combines with J gene TRBJ2-2; 10 positions agree with TRBD1. The length of the CDR3 is 14 residues. From germline, CDR1 is SGHAT and CDR2 FQNNGV.

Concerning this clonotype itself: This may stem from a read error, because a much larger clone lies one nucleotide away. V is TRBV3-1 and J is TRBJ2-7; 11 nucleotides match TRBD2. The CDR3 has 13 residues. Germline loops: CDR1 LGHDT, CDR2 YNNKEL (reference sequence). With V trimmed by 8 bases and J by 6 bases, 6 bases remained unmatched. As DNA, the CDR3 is TGTGCCAGCGGTACCGGGACTAGCGGCGAGCAGTACTTC. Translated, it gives CASGTGTSGEQYF.

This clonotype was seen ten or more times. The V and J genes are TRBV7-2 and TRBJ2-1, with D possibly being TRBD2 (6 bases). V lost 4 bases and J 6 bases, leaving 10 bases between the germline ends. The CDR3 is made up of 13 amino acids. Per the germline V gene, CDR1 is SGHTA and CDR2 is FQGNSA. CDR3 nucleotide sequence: TGTGCCAGCAGCTCGTTGACTAGCAATGAGCAGTTCTTC. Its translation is CASSSLTSNEQFF.

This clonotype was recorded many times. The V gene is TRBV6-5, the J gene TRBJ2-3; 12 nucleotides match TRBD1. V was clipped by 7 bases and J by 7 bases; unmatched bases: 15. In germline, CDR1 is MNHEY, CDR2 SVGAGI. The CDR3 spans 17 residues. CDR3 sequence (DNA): TGTGCCAGCATTCCCGCCAAGCCGGGACAGGGGGCGAATACGCAGTATTTT. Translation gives CASIPAKPGQGANTQYF.

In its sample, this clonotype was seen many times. CDR3 sequence (DNA): TGTGCCAGCAGCCAACCAAGATGGCGCGGGGGGGCCGGTGAGCAGTTCTTC. Translation gives CASSQPRWRGGAGEQFF. The chain uses TRBV14 and TRBJ2-1; 9 bases line up with TRBD2. J gave up 9 bases and V 2 bases, and 14 bases lay outside the gene matches. Germline loops: CDR1 SGHDN, CDR2 FVKESK. The CDR3 covers 17 residues.

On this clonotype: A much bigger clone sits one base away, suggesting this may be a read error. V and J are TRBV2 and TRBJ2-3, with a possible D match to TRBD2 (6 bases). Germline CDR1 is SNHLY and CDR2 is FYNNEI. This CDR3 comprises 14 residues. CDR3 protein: CASTRLGGTHTQYF. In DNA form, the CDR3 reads TGTGCCAGCACTCGACTAGGAGGCACACATACGCAGTATTTT.

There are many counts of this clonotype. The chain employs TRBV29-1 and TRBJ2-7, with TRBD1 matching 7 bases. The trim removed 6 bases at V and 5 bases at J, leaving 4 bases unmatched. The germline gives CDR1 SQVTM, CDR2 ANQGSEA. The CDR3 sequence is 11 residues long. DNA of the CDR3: TGCAGCGTCCAAACAGGGGACGAGCAGTACTTC. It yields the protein CSVQTGDEQYF.

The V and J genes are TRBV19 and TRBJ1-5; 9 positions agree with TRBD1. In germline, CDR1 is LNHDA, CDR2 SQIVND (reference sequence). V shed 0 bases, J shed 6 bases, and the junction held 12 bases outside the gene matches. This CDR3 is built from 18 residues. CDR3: CASSIDAWDRAMGQPQHF. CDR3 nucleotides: TGTGCCAGTAGTATAGATGCGTGGGACAGGGCTATGGGTCAGCCCCAGCATTTT.